This T cell receptor beta chain derives from a study of Ad26.COV2.S vaccination and SARS-CoV-2 variants. In regard to this clone: Its antigen is not identified.

The repertoire was sequenced with immunoSEQ multiplex PCR; TCRdb's copy has only in-frame clones and lacks some. The data contain hundreds of thousands of clones, 88% of them singletons. Study-wide points: Similar non-spike TCR breadth was observed in recipients of vaccine and of placebo.

Described treatment: some 20 received Ad26.COV2.S at low or high dose, single or two shots; about 5 received placebo; per-sample allocation not given. Specimens were obtained on day 63 following the first vaccine or placebo injection. The sequence was obtained from a person between 18 and 60 years old who received the Ad26.COV2.S COVID-19 vaccine or a placebo. The source was peripheral blood, collected in a trial of Ad26.COV2.S vaccine versus placebo.

For the CDR3, the DNA is TGTGCCAGCAGCTCAGACGGCATGATTCTTTACGAGCAGTACTTC. It translates to CASSSDGMILYEQYF. The V gene is TRBV7-9, the J gene TRBJ2-7; no reliable D call. Germline CDR1 reads SEHNR; CDR2 reads FQNEAQ (reference sequence). This CDR3 comprises 15 residues. The ends were cut back, 4 bases at V and 4 bases at J, with 17 bases in the middle. The variable domain in full, with the rest retrieved from reference TRBV7-9 and TRBJ2-7, is DTGVSQNPRHKITKRGQNVTFRCDPISEHNRLYWYRQTLGQGPEFLTYFQNEAQLEKSRLLSDRFSAERPKGSFSTLEIQRTEQGDSAMYLCASSSDGMILYEQYFGPGTRLTVT.